This T cell receptor beta chain was observed in a study of shared clonotypes between healthy human individuals. Findings and caveats of the study: Clonotypes which were not shared had lower generation probabilities than clonotypes that all four donors shared. Among donors, clonotype sharing was expected to be affected by sequencing depth.

The naive CD8 fraction comprised CD45RO-negative cells positively selected for CCR7 and excluded terminally differentiated effector memory CD45RA+ cells. Adult Caucasians living in Nashville, Tennessee made up all of the donors. Some 30,000 T cell genomes, or around 200 ng DNA, went into the sorted-subset replicate PCRs. The data were produced by immunoSEQ multiplex PCR, yet TCRdb's version contains in-frame clones alone and is incomplete. The sample lists about 2.1 million clones; 85% to 95% were seen once. Details on this clone: Antigen: not known.

Sequenced sample: naive CD8+ T cells from PBMCs. The source of this sequence is a man aged 18-30 years in good health. Some clones in this sample may be carry-over from other donors' samples.

CDR3 bases: TGCGCCAGCAGCCCGATCTCTGGAAACACCATATATTTT. Translation gives CASSPISGNTIYF. The chain is built from TRBV5-1 and TRBJ1-3; D is ambiguous. Trimming removed 4 bases at V and 0 bases at J, with 5 bases between. Per the germline V gene, CDR1 is SGHRS and CDR2 is YFSETQ. This CDR3 comprises 13 residues.